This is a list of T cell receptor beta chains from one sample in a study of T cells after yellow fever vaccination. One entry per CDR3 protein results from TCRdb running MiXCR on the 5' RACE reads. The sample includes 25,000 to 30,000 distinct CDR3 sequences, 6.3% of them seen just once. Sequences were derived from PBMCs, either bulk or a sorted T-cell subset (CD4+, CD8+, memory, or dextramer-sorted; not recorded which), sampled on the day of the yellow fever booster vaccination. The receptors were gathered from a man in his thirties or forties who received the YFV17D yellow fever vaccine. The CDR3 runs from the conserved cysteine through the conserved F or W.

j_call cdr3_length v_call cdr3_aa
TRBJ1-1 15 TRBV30 CAWGRRGVMNTEAFF
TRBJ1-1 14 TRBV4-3 CASSQDRAYTEAFF
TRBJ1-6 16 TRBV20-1 CSARAQGQGGNSPLHF
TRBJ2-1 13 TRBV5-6 CASSLGRRNEQFF
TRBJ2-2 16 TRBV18 CASAPSLRLNTGELFF
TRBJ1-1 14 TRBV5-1 CASSFDPGVGEAFF
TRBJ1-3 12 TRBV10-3 CAARDGRNTIYF
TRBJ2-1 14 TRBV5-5 CASGPPLFYNEQFF
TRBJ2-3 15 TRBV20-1 CSARVSGRAADTQYF
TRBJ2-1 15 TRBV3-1 CASCQASGRADRQFF
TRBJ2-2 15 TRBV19 CASSIVGSGTGELFF
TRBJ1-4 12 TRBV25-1 CASSPRGEKLFF
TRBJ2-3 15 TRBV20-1 CSARVSGRGTDTQYF
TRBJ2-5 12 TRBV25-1 CASRGYGETQYF
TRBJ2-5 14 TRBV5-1 CASSFTRQQETQYF
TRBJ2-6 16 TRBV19 CASSIRTSLGANVLTF
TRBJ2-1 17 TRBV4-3 CASSQDQIGGRYNEQFF
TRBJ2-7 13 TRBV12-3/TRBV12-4 CASSLEISYEQYF
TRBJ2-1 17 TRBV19 CASSMSLAVSSYNEQFF
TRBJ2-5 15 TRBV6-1 CASSEPGGDQETQYF
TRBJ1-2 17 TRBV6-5 CASSYSITLTLINGYTF
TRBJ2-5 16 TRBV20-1 CSATRTYRESRETQYF
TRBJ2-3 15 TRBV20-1 CSARGGSGRPDTQYF
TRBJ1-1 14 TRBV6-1 CASSGTGRTPEAFF
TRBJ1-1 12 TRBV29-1 CSVPPGNTEAFF
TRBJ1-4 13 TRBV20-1 CSVRRATNEKLFF
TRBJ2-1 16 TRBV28 CAGPFIGPGVGNEQFF
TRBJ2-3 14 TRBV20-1 CSARPRTSTDTQYF